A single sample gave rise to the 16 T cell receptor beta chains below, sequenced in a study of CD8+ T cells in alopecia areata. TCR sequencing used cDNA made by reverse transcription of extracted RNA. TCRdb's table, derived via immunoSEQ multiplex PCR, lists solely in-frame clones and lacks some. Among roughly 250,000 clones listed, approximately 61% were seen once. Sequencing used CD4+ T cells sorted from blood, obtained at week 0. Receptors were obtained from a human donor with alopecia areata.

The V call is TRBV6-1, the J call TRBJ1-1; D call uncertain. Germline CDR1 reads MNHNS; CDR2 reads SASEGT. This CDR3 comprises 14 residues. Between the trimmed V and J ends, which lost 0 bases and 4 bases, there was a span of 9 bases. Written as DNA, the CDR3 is TGTGCCAGCAGTGAAGCGCTGTTGCCCACTGAAGCTTTCTTT. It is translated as CASSEALLPTEAFF.

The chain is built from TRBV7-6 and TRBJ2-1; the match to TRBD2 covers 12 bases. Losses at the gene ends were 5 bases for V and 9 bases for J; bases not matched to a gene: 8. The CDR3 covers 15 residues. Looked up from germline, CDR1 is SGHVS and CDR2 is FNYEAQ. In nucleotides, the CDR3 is TGTGCCAGCAGCATAACTAGCGGGGGGTACGGTGAGCAGTTCTTC. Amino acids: CASSITSGGYGEQFF.

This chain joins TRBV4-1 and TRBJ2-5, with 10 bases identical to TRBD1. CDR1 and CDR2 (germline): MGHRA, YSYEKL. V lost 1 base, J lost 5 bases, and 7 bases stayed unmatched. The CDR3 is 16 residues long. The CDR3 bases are TGCGCCAGCAGCCAAGCCAAGGGACAGGGGATGGAGACCCAGTACTTC. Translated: CASSQAKGQGMETQYF.

The CDR3 reads CASSPQGNNEQYF. In DNA, the CDR3 is TGTGCCAGCAGCCCGCAGGGTAACAACGAGCAGTACTTC. This chain uses TRBV14 with TRBJ2-7, with TRBD1 as a possible D gene (5 bases). The CDR3 has 13 amino acids. V lost 4 bases to trimming and J lost 5 bases, with 12 bases between them. Germline CDR1 and CDR2: SGHDN and FVKESK.

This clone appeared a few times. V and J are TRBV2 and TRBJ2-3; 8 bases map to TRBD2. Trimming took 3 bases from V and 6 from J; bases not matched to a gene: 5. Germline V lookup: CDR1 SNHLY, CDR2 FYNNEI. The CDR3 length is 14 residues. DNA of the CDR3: TGTGCCAGCAGTGAGGGCCCGGGAGGGGATACGCAGTATTTT. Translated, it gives CASSEGPGGDTQYF.

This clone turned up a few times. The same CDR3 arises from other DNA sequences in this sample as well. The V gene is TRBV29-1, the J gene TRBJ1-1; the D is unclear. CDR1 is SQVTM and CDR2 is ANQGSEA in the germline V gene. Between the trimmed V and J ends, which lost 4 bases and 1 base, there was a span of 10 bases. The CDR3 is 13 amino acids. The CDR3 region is CSVGRDRNTEAFF. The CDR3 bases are TGCAGCGTTGGGAGGGATAGGAACACTGAAGCTTTCTTT.

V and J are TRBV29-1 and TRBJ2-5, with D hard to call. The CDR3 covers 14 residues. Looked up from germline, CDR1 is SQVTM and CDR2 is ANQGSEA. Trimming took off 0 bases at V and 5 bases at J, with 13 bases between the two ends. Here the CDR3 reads CSVEDRVALETQYF. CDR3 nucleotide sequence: TGCAGCGTTGAAGATCGAGTAGCCTTGGAGACCCAGTACTTC.

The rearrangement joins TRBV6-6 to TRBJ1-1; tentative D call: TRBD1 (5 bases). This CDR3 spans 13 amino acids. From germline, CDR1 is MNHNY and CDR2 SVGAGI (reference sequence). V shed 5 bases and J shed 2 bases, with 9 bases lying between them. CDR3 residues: CASSLGPNTEAFF. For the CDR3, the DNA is TGTGCCAGCAGTCTGGGGCCAAACACTGAAGCTTTCTTT.

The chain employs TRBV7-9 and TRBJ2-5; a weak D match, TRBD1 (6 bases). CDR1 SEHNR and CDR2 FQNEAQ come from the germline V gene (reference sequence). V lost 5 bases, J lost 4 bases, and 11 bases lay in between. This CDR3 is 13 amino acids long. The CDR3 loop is CASSNQGRETQYF. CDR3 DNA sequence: TGTGCCAGCAGCAACCAGGGGAGAGAGACCCAGTACTTC.

CDR3 in DNA: TGTGCCAGCAGTTTATCGCGGGGGGGCCTCGAGACCCAGTACTTC. Protein: CASSLSRGGLETQYF. This chain links TRBV27 with TRBJ2-5; 9 nucleotides align to TRBD2. The CDR3 is 15 residues long. Germline assignment: CDR1 MNHEY and CDR2 SMNVEV (reference sequence). V lost 0 bases, J lost 5 bases, and 4 bases stayed unmatched.

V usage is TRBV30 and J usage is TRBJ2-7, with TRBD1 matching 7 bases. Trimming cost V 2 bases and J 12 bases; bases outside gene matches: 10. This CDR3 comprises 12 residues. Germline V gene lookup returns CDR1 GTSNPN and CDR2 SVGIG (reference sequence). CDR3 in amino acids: CAWSNGGTAGYF. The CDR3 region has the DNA TGTGCCTGGAGTAACGGTGGGACAGCCGGGTACTTC.

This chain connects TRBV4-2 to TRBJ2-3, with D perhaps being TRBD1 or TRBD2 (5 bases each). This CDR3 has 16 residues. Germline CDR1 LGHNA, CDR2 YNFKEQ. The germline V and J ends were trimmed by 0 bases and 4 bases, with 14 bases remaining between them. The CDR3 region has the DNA TGTGCCAGCAGCCAAGATATCACAGGAGGTTCAGATACGCAGTATTTT. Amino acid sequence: CASSQDITGGSDTQYF.

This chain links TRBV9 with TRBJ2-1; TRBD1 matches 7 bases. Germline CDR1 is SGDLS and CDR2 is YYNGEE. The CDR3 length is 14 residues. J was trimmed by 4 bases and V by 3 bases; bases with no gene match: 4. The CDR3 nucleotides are TGTGCCAGCAGCGCCACAGGGGAATACAATGAGCAGTTCTTC. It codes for CASSATGEYNEQFF.

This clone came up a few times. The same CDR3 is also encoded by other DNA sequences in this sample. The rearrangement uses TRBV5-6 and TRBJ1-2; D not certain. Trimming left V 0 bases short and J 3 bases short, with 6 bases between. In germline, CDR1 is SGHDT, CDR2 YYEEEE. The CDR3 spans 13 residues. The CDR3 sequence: CASSLGGDYGYTF. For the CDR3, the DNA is TGTGCCAGCAGCTTGGGGGGTGACTATGGCTACACCTTC.

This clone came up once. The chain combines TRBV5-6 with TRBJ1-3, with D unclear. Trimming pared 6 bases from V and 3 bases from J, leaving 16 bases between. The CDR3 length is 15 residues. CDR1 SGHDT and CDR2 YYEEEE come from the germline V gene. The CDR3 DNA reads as TGTGCCAGCACCTTCTCCTTTGGGGTTGGAAACACCATATATTTT. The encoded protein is CASTFSFGVGNTIYF.

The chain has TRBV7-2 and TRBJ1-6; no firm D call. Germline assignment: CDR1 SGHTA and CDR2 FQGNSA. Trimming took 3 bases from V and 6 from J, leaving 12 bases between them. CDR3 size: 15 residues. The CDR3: CASSLFQGPNSPLHF. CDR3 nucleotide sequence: TGTGCCAGCAGCTTGTTCCAAGGGCCTAATTCACCCCTCCACTTT.